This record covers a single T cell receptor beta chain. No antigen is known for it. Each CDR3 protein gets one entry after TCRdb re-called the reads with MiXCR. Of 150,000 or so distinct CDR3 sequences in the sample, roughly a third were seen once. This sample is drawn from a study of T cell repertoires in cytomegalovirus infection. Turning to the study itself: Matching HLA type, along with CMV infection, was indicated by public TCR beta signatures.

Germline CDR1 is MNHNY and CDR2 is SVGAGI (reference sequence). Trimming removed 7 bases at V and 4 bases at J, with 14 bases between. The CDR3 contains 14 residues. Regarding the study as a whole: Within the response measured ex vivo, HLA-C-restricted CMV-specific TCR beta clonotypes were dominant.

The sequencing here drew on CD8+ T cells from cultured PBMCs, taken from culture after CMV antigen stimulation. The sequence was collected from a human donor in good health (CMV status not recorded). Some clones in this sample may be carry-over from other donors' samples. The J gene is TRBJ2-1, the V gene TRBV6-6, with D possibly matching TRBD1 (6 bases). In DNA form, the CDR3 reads TGTGCCAGCACGGGGACATCGGAATACAATGAGCAGTTCTTC. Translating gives CASTGTSEYNEQFF.